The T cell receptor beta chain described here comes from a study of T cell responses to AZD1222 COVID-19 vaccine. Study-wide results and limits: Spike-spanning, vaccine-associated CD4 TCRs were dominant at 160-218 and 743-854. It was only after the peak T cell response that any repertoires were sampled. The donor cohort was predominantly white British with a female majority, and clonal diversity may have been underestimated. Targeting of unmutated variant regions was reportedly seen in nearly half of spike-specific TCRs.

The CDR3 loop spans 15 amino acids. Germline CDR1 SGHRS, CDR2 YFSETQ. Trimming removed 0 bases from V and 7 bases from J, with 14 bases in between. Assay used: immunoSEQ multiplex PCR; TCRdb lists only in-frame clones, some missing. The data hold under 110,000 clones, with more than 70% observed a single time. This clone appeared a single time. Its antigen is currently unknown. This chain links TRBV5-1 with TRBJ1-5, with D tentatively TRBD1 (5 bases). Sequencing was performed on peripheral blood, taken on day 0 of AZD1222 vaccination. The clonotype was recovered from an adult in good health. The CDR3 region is CASSLEDGGRQPQHF. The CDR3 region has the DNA TGCGCCAGCAGCTTGGAGGACGGGGGTCGGCAGCCCCAGCATTTT.